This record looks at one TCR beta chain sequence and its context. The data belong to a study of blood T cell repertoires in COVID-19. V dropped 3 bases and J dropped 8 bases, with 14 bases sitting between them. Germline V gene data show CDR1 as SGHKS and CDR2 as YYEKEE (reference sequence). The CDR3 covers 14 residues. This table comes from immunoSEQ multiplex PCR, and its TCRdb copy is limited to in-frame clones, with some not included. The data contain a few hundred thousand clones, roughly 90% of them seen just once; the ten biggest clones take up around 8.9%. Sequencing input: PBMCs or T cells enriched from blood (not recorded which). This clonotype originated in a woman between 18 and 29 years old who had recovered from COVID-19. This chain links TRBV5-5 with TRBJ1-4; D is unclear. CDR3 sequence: CASSWALGGEKLFF. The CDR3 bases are TGTGCCAGCAGCTGGGCCTTAGGAGGGGAAAAACTGTTTTTT.